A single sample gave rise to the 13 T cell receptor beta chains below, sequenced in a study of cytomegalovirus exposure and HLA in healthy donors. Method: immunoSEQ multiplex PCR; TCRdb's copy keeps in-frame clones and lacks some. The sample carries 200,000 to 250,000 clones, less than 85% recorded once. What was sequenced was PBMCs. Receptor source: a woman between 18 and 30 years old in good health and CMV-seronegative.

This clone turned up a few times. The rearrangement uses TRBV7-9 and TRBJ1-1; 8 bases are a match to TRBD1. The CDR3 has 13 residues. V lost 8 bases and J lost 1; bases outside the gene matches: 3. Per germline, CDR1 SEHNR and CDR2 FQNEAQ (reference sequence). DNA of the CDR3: TGTGCCAGCGGAGGACAGGGGAACACTGAAGCTTTCTTT. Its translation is CASGGQGNTEAFF.

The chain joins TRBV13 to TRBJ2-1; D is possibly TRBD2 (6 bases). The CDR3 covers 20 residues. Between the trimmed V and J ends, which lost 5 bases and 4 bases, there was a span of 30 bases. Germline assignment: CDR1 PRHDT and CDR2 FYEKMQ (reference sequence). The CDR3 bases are TGTGCCAGCAGCCCGCCCACTTCGAAAGGGCCAGGGAGGCCATACAATGAGCAGTTCTTC. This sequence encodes CASSPPTSKGPGRPYNEQFF.

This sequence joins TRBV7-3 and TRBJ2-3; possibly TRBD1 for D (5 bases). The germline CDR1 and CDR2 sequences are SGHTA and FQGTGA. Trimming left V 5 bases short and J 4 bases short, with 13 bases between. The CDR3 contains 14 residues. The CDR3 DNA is TGTGCCAGCAGCCGGCAGGGTGGGCCAGATACGCAGTATTTT. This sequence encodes CASSRQGGPDTQYF.

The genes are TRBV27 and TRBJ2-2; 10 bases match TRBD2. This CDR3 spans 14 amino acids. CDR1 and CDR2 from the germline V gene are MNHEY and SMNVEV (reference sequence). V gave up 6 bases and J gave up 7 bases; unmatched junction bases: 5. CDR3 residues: CASRAGGPNGELFF. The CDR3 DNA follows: TGTGCCAGCAGAGCGGGAGGGCCGAACGGGGAGCTGTTTTTT.

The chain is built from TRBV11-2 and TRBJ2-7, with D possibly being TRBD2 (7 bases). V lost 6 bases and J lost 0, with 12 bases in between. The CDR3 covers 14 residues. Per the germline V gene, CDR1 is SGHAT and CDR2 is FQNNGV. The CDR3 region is CASRGGDTSYEQYF. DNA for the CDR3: TGTGCCAGCAGGGGGGGGGACACCTCCTACGAGCAGTACTTC.

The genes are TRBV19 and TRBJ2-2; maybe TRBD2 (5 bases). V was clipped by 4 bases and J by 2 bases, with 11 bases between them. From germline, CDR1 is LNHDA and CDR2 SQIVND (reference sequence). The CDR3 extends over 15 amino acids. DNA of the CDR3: TGTGCCAGTAGTACCGGGAACCTTAACACCGGGGAGCTGTTTTTT. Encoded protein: CASSTGNLNTGELFF.

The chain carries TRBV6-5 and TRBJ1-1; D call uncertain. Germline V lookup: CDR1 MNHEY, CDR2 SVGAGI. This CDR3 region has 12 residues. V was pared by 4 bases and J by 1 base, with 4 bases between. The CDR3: CASSFPNTEAFF. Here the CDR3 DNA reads TGTGCCAGCAGTTTCCCGAACACTGAAGCTTTCTTT.

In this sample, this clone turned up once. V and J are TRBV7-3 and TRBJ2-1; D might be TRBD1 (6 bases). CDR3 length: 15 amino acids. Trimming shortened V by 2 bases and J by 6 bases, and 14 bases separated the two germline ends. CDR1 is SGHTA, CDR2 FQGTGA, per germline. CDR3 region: CASSLSDLGANEQFF. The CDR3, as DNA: TGTGCCAGCAGCTTATCGGATTTGGGGGCCAATGAGCAGTTCTTC.

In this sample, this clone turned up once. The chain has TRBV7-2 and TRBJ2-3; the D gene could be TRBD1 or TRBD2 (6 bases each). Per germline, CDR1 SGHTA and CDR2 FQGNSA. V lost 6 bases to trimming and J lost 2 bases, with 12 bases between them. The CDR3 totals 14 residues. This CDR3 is CASRGGPLTDTQYF. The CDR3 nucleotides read TGTGCCAGCAGAGGGGGGCCTCTCACAGATACGCAGTATTTT.

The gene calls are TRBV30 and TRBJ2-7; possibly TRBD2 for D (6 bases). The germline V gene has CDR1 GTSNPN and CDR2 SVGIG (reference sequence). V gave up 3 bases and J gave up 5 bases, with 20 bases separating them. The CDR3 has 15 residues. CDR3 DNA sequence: TGTGCCTGGAGGGAGGGATACATTCGGGGACACGAGCAGTACTTC. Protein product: CAWREGYIRGHEQYF.

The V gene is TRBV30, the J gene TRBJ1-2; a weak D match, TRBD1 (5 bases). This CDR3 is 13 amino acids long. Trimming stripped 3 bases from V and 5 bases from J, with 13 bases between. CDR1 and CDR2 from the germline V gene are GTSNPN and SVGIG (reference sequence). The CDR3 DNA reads TGTGCCTGGAGACGAGGATCAGGGTATGGCTACACCTTC. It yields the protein CAWRRGSGYGYTF.

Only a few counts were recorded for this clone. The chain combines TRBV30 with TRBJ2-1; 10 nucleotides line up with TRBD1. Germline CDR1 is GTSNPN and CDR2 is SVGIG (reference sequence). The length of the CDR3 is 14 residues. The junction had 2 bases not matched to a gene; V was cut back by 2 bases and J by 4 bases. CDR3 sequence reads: CAWSTDRGYNEQFF. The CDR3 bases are TGTGCCTGGAGTACGGACAGGGGGTACAATGAGCAGTTCTTC. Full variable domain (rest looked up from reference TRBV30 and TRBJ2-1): SQTIHQWPATLVQPVGSPLSLECTVEGTSNPNLYWYRQAAGRGLQLLFYSVGIGQISSEVPQNLSASRPQDRQFILSSKKLLLSDSGFYLCAWSTDRGYNEQFFGPGTRLTVL.

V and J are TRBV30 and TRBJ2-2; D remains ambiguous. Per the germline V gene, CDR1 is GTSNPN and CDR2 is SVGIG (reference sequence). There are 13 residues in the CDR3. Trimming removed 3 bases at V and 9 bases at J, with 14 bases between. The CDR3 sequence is CAWRRVVGRELFF. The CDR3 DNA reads TGTGCCTGGAGGCGAGTGGTAGGCCGGGAGCTGTTTTTT. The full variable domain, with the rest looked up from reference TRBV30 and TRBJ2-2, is SQTIHQWPATLVQPVGSPLSLECTVEGTSNPNLYWYRQAAGRGLQLLFYSVGIGQISSEVPQNLSASRPQDRQFILSSKKLLLSDSGFYLCAWRRVVGRELFFGEGSRLTVL.